Listed here is a single T cell receptor beta chain. Antigen: not known. The sample is drawn from a study of T cell responses to AZD1222 COVID-19 vaccine. Findings and limits, study-wide: Distributed over spike, vaccine-associated CD4 TCRs predominated at 160-218 and 743-854. Reportedly, nearly half of unique spike TCRs recognized epitopes outside B.1.351/B.1.1.7 mutations. Repertoire sampling was restricted to post-peak T cell response timepoints.

Profiled with immunoSEQ multiplex PCR; TCRdb holds only in-frame clones, not every one. The sample contains more than 90,000 clones, about 88% of which appear only once. V lost 5 bases and J lost 5, with 18 bases in between. The CDR3 has 15 amino acids. Germline V CDR1 and CDR2: LNHDA, SQIVND (reference sequence). This material consisted of peripheral blood, taken 28 days after the second AZD1222 dose. The source is an adult who received the AZD1222 COVID-19 vaccine. The rearrangement joins TRBV19 to TRBJ1-1; D gene ambiguous. In DNA, the CDR3 is TGTGCCAGTAGTCGCTCCTTATTTGCCGGGACTGAAGCTTTCTTT. Amino acids: CASSRSLFAGTEAFF.